This T cell receptor beta chain was sequenced for a study of blood T cell repertoires in COVID-19. Measured with immunoSEQ multiplex PCR; TCRdb has only the in-frame clones, and not every one. Among 250,000 or so clones, roughly four fifths were seen once, and the ten largest hold about 2%. The sequence derives from a man in his 60s who had recovered from COVID-19. Sequenced sample: PBMCs or T cells enriched from blood (not recorded which).

The CDR3 nucleotides are TGTGCCAGTAGAGAACTAGCGGGGAGCACAGATACGCAGTATTTT. Encoded protein: CASRELAGSTDTQYF. The chain employs TRBV19 and TRBJ2-3; TRBD2 matches at 10 bases. With 6 bases clipped from V and 0 bases from J, the junction kept 3 bases outside the gene matches. The CDR3 consists of 15 residues. Per the germline V gene, CDR1 is LNHDA and CDR2 is SQIVND (reference sequence).